This TCR beta chain emerged from a study of T cells in localized non-small cell lung cancer. In regard to this clone: Its antigen is still unknown.

This table comes from immunoSEQ multiplex PCR, and its TCRdb copy is limited to in-frame clones, with some not included. Among about 59,000 clones listed, roughly nine tenths were seen once. General study points: Appearances in adjacent lung were noted for a median roughly 58 of the top 100 tumor clones.

Trimming took 2 bases from V and 6 from J, leaving 12 bases between them. Germline V gene sequence: CDR1 MNHEY, CDR2 SVGAGI. The CDR3 spans 14 residues. Sequencing used peripheral blood, obtained before any cancer treatment. This receptor was taken from a man aged 35-69 years with stage I lung adenocarcinoma. The rearrangement links TRBV6-5 to TRBJ2-3, with D tentatively TRBD2 (5 bases). CDR3 nucleotide sequence: TGTGCCAGCAGTTACGCGTCCGTAGCGGATACGCAGTATTTT. It codes for CASSYASVADTQYF.